This entry concerns a single TCR beta chain. The target antigen is unknown. Relative to the germline gene, one junction end is altered; a read error may explain this. Expressed TCRB transcripts got sequenced, as all isolated RNA was reverse transcribed. Roughly 3.6 million reads were obtained on average from naive, central memory and regulatory T cell samples. Assay used: immunoSEQ multiplex PCR; TCRdb lists only in-frame clones, some missing. The data hold approximately 380,000 clones, with more than 12% observed a single time. The CDR3 extends over 13 amino acids. Germline V gene lookup returns CDR1 MNHEY and CDR2 SVGAGI. This sample is drawn from a study of beta chain features in type 1 diabetes. About the study: No age, gender or cell yield differences were seen between patients and healthy donors.

Overall study findings and caveats: A pattern of fewer insertions and more deletions at VDJ junctions was seen in type 1 diabetes patients.

A heparinised blood draw that averaged around 100 mL was obtained once from each donor. Sequenced sample: naive CD4+ T cells from blood. This TCR came from a woman in her late teens or twenties in good health. The rearrangement joins TRBV6-5 to TRBJ1-1; D is ambiguous. The CDR3 reads CASSKRRNAEAFF. The CDR3 nucleotides read TGTGCCAGCAGTAAACGGAGGAACGCTGAAGCTTTCTTT.